These 3 T cell receptor beta chains originate from one sample sequenced in a study of CD8 T cells in ankylosing spondylitis (dated 2017 in TCRdb). The antigens of these receptors remain unknown. Results and caveats for the whole study, not just this receptor: Blood from ankylosing spondylitis patients appeared to be characterized by a TCR beta motif composed of under ten highly homologous amino acid variants.

Libraries were built with 5' RACE. Sequencer: Illumina HiSeq 2500. TCRdb handled the public reads itself, with Q25 trimming in fastp and clone calling in MiXCR, and kept productive beta chains. Rows are unified per CDR3 protein, each entry keeping the most common DNA and genes. Within this sample are hundreds of thousands of distinct CDR3 sequences, with roughly 10% of them counted one time only. Of the sample, more than 0.5% falls within the top ten clones. Sequencing was done on a sample of blood, either unsorted or a sorted T cell fraction (not recorded which). The receptors shown here come from a male donor with ankylosing spondylitis.

This clonotype was seen a few times. The chain joins TRBV20-1 to TRBJ1-4; the match to TRBD1 covers 8 bases. V lost 4 bases to trimming and J lost 4 bases; unmatched junction nucleotides: 5. The CDR3 spans 14 residues. Germline V gene sequence: CDR1 DFQATT, CDR2 SNEGSKA (reference sequence). The CDR3: CSAIGQGLNEKLFF. In nucleotides, the CDR3 is TGCAGTGCTATTGGACAGGGCCTTAATGAAAAACTGTTTTTT.

The chain recombines TRBV11-2 with TRBJ2-1; 11 nucleotides line up with TRBD2. The junction had 8 bases not matched to a gene; V was cut back by 4 bases and J by 9 bases. CDR3 size: 15 residues. Germline V gene lookup returns CDR1 SGHAT and CDR2 FQNNGV. For the CDR3, the DNA is TGTGCCAGCAGCTCTGCACTAGCGGGAGTCCGTGAGCAGTTCTTC. It is translated as CASSSALAGVREQFF.

J is TRBJ2-7 and V is TRBV6-1; TRBD1 might be the D (5 bases). There are 14 residues in the CDR3. Trimming removed 6 bases at V and 0 bases at J, with 12 bases between. Germline V gives CDR1 MNHNS, CDR2 SASEGT. The CDR3 DNA reads as TGTGCCAGCAGCAGGACAAGGAGCTCCTACGAGCAGTACTTC. Protein: CASSRTRSSYEQYF.